The 22 T cell receptor beta chains in this list originate from one sample, sequenced in a study of blood T cell repertoires in COVID-19. Profiled with immunoSEQ multiplex PCR; TCRdb holds only in-frame clones, not every one. The table lists 130,000 to 150,000 clones, 70% to 90% of them singletons. Sequencing was performed on peripheral blood. The receptor set was obtained from a woman aged 60-70 years with COVID-19, enrolled during active disease.

The CDR3 DNA is TGCGCCAGCAGTCGGGACAGGGGGCGCCTAGAGACCCAGTACTTC. Encoded protein: CASSRDRGRLETQYF. The chain couples TRBV5-1 to TRBJ2-5, with TRBD1 identical over 12 bases. Trimming at V came to 5 bases and at J to 4 bases, leaving 6 bases not matched to a gene. CDR1 SGHRS and CDR2 YFSETQ come from the germline V gene. CDR3 size: 15 residues.

V usage is TRBV20-1 and J usage is TRBJ2-2, with D tentatively TRBD1 (7 bases). This CDR3 is 17 amino acids long. CDR1 DFQATT and CDR2 SNEGSKA come from the germline V gene (reference sequence). The V and J ends lost 3 bases and 1 base respectively, with 18 bases between them. CDR3 bases: TGCAGTGCTAGTCAGGCAGGGGGGTTCTGGAACACCGGGGAGCTGTTTTTT. This sequence encodes CSASQAGGFWNTGELFF.

This rearrangement joins TRBV6-1 to TRBJ2-5, with TRBD1 matching over 7 bases. V was clipped by 2 bases and J by 2 bases; unmatched bases: 8. The germline gives CDR1 MNHNS, CDR2 SASEGT. The CDR3 is made up of 16 amino acids. The CDR3, as DNA: TGTGCCAGCAGTGAATCCTACCCGGGACAGCAAGAGACCCAGTACTTC. This gives the protein CASSESYPGQQETQYF.

This chain uses TRBV10-2 with TRBJ1-2, with D tentatively TRBD1 (6 bases). The CDR3 is 15 amino acids. Germline V gene lookup returns CDR1 WSHSY and CDR2 SAAADI. Trimming removed 7 bases at V and 1 base at J, with 16 bases between. The CDR3 DNA follows: TGCGCCAGCACCGAGTGGGACATAGATAACTATGGCTACACCTTC. Its translation is CASTEWDIDNYGYTF.

The chain links TRBV5-8 to TRBJ1-5; 8 bases are shared with TRBD1. The trim removed 4 bases at V and 6 bases at J, leaving 12 bases unmatched. The CDR3 runs 16 residues. CDR1 is SGHTS, CDR2 YDEGEE, per germline. CDR3 amino acids: CASSTRTGSFTQPQHF. In DNA form, the CDR3 reads TGTGCCAGCAGCACCAGGACAGGGTCGTTTACTCAGCCCCAGCATTTT.

The chain combines TRBV12-3 or TRBV12-4 with TRBJ2-1; D gene unclear. V dropped 6 bases and J dropped 3 bases, with 3 bases sitting between them. The CDR3 covers 11 residues. The CDR3 bases are TGTGCCAGCAGCCTCTACAATGAGCAGTTCTTC. Translating gives CASSLYNEQFF.

A single count supports this clone. This sequence joins TRBV30 and TRBJ1-2, with 7 positions matching TRBD1. CDR1 is GTSNPN, CDR2 SVGIG, per germline (reference sequence). With 4 bases clipped from V and 8 bases from J, the junction kept 7 bases outside the gene matches. The CDR3 contains 12 residues. CDR3: CAWTRQGEGYTF. The CDR3 nucleotides are TGTGCCTGGACCCGACAGGGAGAAGGCTACACCTTC. Full variable domain (remainder filled in from reference TRBV30 and TRBJ1-2): SQTIHQWPATLVQPVGSPLSLECTVEGTSNPNLYWYRQAAGRGLQLLFYSVGIGQISSEVPQNLSASRPQDRQFILSSKKLLLSDSGFYLCAWTRQGEGYTFGSGTRLTVV.

This clone was counted many times. The chain combines TRBV21-1 with TRBJ1-1; TRBD1 was called by the table and not checked on the DNA. TRBV21-1 is termed a pseudogene. This CDR3 comprises 15 residues. In DNA, the CDR3 is TGTGCCAGCAGCACCTTCGAAGACAGGGACGCTGAAGCTTTCTTT. Translating it yields CASSTFEDRDAEAFF.

This chain connects TRBV20-1 to TRBJ2-1, with D unclear. Germline V CDR1 and CDR2: DFQATT, SNEGSKA (reference sequence). Trimming pared 1 base from V and 14 bases from J, leaving 12 bases between. The CDR3 spans 11 residues. The CDR3 here is CSARAIRSKFF. Written as DNA, the CDR3 is TGCAGTGCTAGAGCTATCCGGAGCAAGTTCTTC.

CDR3 region: CSAPRPPSRTEAFF. CDR3 sequence (DNA): TGCAGCGCACCCCGACCCCCGTCCAGGACTGAAGCTTTCTTT. The chain employs TRBV29-1 and TRBJ1-1; D remains ambiguous. The CDR3 totals 14 residues. Trimming removed 7 bases from V and 5 bases from J, with 20 bases in between. Germline lookup yields CDR1 SQVTM and CDR2 ANQGSEA.

This clone was picked up a small number of times. The chain employs TRBV4-1 and TRBJ1-2; the D is unclear. This CDR3 is 15 amino acids long. V dropped 0 bases and J dropped 3 bases, with 11 bases sitting between them. Germline CDR1 is MGHRA and CDR2 is YSYEKL. The CDR3 coding sequence is TGCGCCAGCAGCCAAGAGGCGGCGGGGTACTATGGCTACACCTTC. It encodes CASSQEAAGYYGYTF.

This clone showed up just a few times. The chain couples TRBV27 to TRBJ2-2, with TRBD1 identical over 9 bases. Trimming removed 6 bases from V and 4 bases from J; junction bases left unmatched: 9. CDR3 length: 16 amino acids. CDR1 and CDR2 (germline): MNHEY, SMNVEV (reference sequence). CDR3 in amino acids: CASRPGQGKGTGELFF. CDR3 DNA: TGTGCCAGCAGACCTGGACAGGGGAAAGGCACCGGGGAGCTGTTTTTT.

As regards this clone: Mismatch with germline at one junction end may stem from a read error. This chain uses TRBV6-1 with TRBJ1-2, with D perhaps matching TRBD1 (6 bases). The CDR3 sequence is 16 residues long. Germline V gene sequence: CDR1 MNHNS, CDR2 SASEGT. The CDR3 DNA sequence: TGTGCCAGCAGCGAAGCGCTTTACAGGGATAACTATGGCTACACCTTC. It encodes CASSEALYRDNYGYTF.

The rearrangement links TRBV6-6 to TRBJ2-3; 11 bases are shared with TRBD2. Germline V gene data show CDR1 as MNHNY and CDR2 as SVGAGI (reference sequence). Trimming took 10 bases from V and 5 from J; bases not matched to a gene: 5. This CDR3 contains 13 residues. Here the CDR3 DNA reads TGTGCCACCACGACTAGCGGGGTAGATACGCAGTATTTT. This codes for CATTTSGVDTQYF.

This chain links TRBV9 with TRBJ2-7; perhaps TRBD1 as D (6 bases). The V end lost 0 bases, the J end lost 0 bases, and 13 bases lay between the germline ends. This CDR3 contains 16 residues. CDR1 is SGDLS and CDR2 is YYNGEE in the germline V gene. CDR3 nucleotide sequence: TGTGCCAGCAGCGTAGGGGTGGGGGCCGACTCCTACGAGCAGTACTTC. This encodes CASSVGVGADSYEQYF.

The chain couples TRBV27 to TRBJ2-5; no clear D gene. The V end lost 0 bases, the J end lost 1 base, and 9 bases lay between the germline ends. CDR1 is MNHEY and CDR2 is SMNVEV in the germline V gene (reference sequence). CDR3 length equals 15 residues. CDR3 protein: CASSLSYGFQETQYF. The CDR3 DNA is TGTGCCAGCAGTTTATCGTACGGGTTCCAAGAGACCCAGTACTTC.

The rearrangement uses TRBV20-1 and TRBJ2-3, with 7 bases aligning to TRBD2. The CDR3 totals 18 residues. Unmatched junction bases numbered 17, after V lost 3 bases and J lost 2 bases. Germline CDR1 DFQATT, CDR2 SNEGSKA (reference sequence). Here the CDR3 reads CSASPPLRGAGFTDTQYF. Here the CDR3 DNA reads TGCAGTGCTAGTCCCCCCCTACGAGGAGCGGGGTTCACAGATACGCAGTATTTT.

This sequence joins TRBV20-1 and TRBJ2-3; 9 bases are a match to TRBD1. With V trimmed by 3 bases and J by 6 bases, 4 bases remained unmatched. This CDR3 contains 13 residues. Germline CDR1 and CDR2: DFQATT and SNEGSKA (reference sequence). The CDR3 DNA sequence: TGCAGTGCTAGTTGGACAGGGGCGGATACGCAGTATTTT. Its protein product is CSASWTGADTQYF.

The chain has TRBV6-5 and TRBJ2-1; the match to TRBD2 covers 11 bases. The CDR3 runs to 14 residues. Germline CDR1 is MNHEY and CDR2 is SVGAGI. The junction had 0 bases not matched to a gene; V was cut back by 6 bases and J by 2 bases. The CDR3 nucleotides are TGTGCCAGCAGACTAGCGGGGGCCTACAATGAGCAGTTCTTC. Protein product: CASRLAGAYNEQFF.

The V call is TRBV5-4, the J call TRBJ2-7; D is unresolved. The V gene's germline CDR1 is SGHNT and CDR2 YYREEE (reference sequence). Trimming stripped 4 bases from V and 6 bases from J, with 11 bases between. CDR3 length: 12 amino acids. The CDR3 DNA reads as TGTGCCAGCAGCGGGCCTTTCTCCGAGCAGTACTTC. Translated, it gives CASSGPFSEQYF.

The chain couples TRBV4-1 to TRBJ1-2; possible D gene TRBD1, 5 bases. CDR1 and CDR2 from the germline V gene are MGHRA and YSYEKL. The germline V and J ends were trimmed by 0 bases and 5 bases, with 13 bases remaining between them. This CDR3 is built from 15 residues. The CDR3 region is CASSQDLRQGYGYTF. In DNA form, the CDR3 reads TGCGCCAGCAGCCAAGATCTCCGGCAGGGTTATGGCTACACCTTC.

The chain has TRBV5-4 and TRBJ1-2; D is uncertain. Trimming shortened V by 9 bases and J by 7 bases, and 16 bases separated the two germline ends. From germline, CDR1 is SGHNT and CDR2 YYREEE (reference sequence). The CDR3 has 12 amino acids. CDR3 sequence reads: CAIPGRGSGYTF. The CDR3 DNA reads as TGTGCCATCCCGGGCCGGGGATCTGGCTACACCTTC.